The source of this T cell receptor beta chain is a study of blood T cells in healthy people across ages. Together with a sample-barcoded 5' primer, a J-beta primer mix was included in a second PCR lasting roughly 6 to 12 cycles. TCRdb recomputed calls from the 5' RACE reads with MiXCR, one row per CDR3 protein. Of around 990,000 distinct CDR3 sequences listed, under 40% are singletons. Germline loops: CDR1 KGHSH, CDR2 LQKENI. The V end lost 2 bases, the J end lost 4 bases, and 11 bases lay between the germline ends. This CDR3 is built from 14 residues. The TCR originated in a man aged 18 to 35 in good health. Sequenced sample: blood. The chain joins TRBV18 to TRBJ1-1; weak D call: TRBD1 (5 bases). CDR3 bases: TGTGCCAGCTCACCAAAGGGGCGGGGCACTGAAGCTTTCTTT. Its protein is CASSPKGRGTEAFF.